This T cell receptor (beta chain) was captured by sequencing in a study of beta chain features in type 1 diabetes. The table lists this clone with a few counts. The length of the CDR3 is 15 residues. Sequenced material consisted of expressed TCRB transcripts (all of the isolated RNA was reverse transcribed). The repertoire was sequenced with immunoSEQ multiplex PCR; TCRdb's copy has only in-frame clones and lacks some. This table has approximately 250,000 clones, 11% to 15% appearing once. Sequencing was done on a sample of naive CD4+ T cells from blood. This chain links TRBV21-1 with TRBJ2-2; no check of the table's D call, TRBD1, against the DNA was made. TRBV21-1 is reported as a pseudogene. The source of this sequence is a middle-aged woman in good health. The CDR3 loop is CASSQGMGIPGELFF. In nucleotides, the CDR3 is TGTGCCAGCAGCCAGGGCATGGGGATCCCCGGGGAGCTGTTTTTT.